This T cell receptor (beta chain) was recovered during a study of T cells in Graves' hyperthyroidism and ophthalmopathy. In its sample, this clonotype was seen many times. No antigen is known for it. The source material, RNA transcripts, was used to amplify TCR beta CDR3 regions. HTBI primers were used for first-round RT-PCR of the TCR CDR3. Each CDR3 protein is one row after TCRdb ran MiXCR on the multiplex PCR reads. Of hundreds of thousands of distinct CDR3 sequences in the sample, about 15% were seen once. Trimming stripped 1 base from V and 6 bases from J, with 13 bases between. CDR3 length: 14 residues. CDR1 and CDR2 (germline): GTSNPN, SVGIG (reference sequence). Study-wide points: Most expanded thyroid clonotypes above 0.001 recurred in blood.

The sample taken for sequencing was blood. The rearrangement joins TRBV30 to TRBJ1-5, with D maybe TRBD1 (5 bases). This TCR was recovered from a woman between 45 and 65 years old with Graves' ophthalmopathy. This chain's CDR3 is CAWSEKGVLQPQHF. Written as DNA, the CDR3 is TGTGCCTGGAGTGAAAAAGGGGTCCTTCAGCCCCAGCATTTT.